The 21 T cell receptor beta chains given below trace back to one sample, sequenced in a study of cytomegalovirus exposure and HLA in healthy donors. PCR amplification relied on 60 Vbeta primers (plus 13 Jbeta primers). Sequencing was performed with immunoSEQ multiplex PCR; in TCRdb, only in-frame clones are kept and a portion is missing. The data hold approximately 110,000 clones, with approximately 70% observed a single time. The sequencing input was PBMCs. The receptors were sampled from a man aged 40-49 years in good health and CMV-seropositive.

Only a few counts were recorded for this clone. This sequence joins TRBV18 and TRBJ2-7; a possible D gene is TRBD1 (5 bases). The V gene's germline CDR1 is KGHSH and CDR2 LQKENI. Trimming stripped 1 base from V and 3 bases from J, with 13 bases between. CDR3 size: 15 residues. CDR3 nucleotides: TGTGCCAGCTCACCACTTCAGGGTACAAACTACGAGCAGTACTTC. It codes for CASSPLQGTNYEQYF. The full variable domain, rest sourced from reference TRBV18 and TRBJ2-7, is NAGVMQNPRHLVRRRGQEARLRCSPMKGHSHVYWYRQLPEEGLKFMVYLQKENIIDESGMPKERFSAEFPKEGPSILRIQQVVRGDSAAYFCASSPLQGTNYEQYFGPGTRLTVT.

V usage is TRBV5-1 and J usage is TRBJ1-2, with TRBD1 matching 7 bases. CDR3 length: 13 amino acids. V trimming: 5 bases; J trimming: 2 bases; junction bases outside the gene matches: 3. Germline-derived CDR1 and CDR2 are SGHRS and YFSETQ. The CDR3, as DNA: TGCGCCAGCAGAGGACAGGACAACTATGGCTACACCTTC. The encoded protein is CASRGQDNYGYTF. The full variable domain, in which reference TRBV5-1 and TRBJ1-2 provide the parts outside the CDR3, is KAGVTQTPRYLIKTRGQQVTLSCSPISGHRSVSWYQQTPGQGLQFLFEYFSETQRNKGNFPGRFSGRQFSNSRSEMNVSTLELGDSALYLCASRGQDNYGYTFGSGTRLTVV.

In this sample, this clone turned up a few times. The chain recombines TRBV11-3 with TRBJ2-5; TRBD1 agrees at 10 bases. From germline, CDR1 is SGHNT and CDR2 YENEEA. The J segment lost 4 bases and the V segment lost 0 bases, leaving 5 bases of the junction unmatched. The CDR3 extends over 16 amino acids. The CDR3 region is CASSLDGQGGGETQYF. The CDR3 DNA follows: TGTGCCAGCAGCTTAGATGGACAGGGGGGAGGAGAGACCCAGTACTTC.

The chain couples TRBV6-5 to TRBJ2-3, with D unresolved. V was pared by 2 bases and J by 0 bases, with 12 bases between. CDR1 is MNHEY and CDR2 is SVGAGI in the germline V gene. This CDR3 contains 16 residues. This CDR3 is CASSYDYTRSTDTQYF. CDR3 nucleotide sequence: TGTGCCAGCAGTTACGATTACACACGAAGCACAGATACGCAGTATTTT.

V and J are TRBV5-1 and TRBJ2-5, with D maybe TRBD2 (6 bases). Germline-derived CDR1 and CDR2 are SGHRS and YFSETQ. Between the trimmed V and J ends, which lost 1 base and 5 bases, there was a span of 15 bases. The CDR3 sequence is 15 residues long. The CDR3 reads CASSLRTGVRETQYF. CDR3 bases: TGCGCCAGCAGCTTGCGAACGGGAGTTAGGGAGACCCAGTACTTC.

This chain connects TRBV6-1 to TRBJ2-1, with a tentative D call TRBD2 (6 bases). This CDR3 is 15 amino acids long. V shed 2 bases and J shed 1 base, with 9 bases lying between them. The germline V gene encodes CDR1 MNHNS and CDR2 SASEGT. This CDR3 reads CASSERGDSYNEQFF. The CDR3, as DNA: TGTGCCAGCAGTGAACGCGGGGATTCCTACAATGAGCAGTTCTTC.

This chain links TRBV6-6 with TRBJ2-2; D is possibly TRBD1 (6 bases). CDR1 and CDR2 (germline): MNHNY, SVGAGI (reference sequence). The CDR3 totals 15 residues. V lost 6 bases and J 1 base, leaving 12 bases between the germline ends. The CDR3 loop reads CASRAPGQNTGELFF. The CDR3 DNA follows: TGTGCCAGCAGGGCGCCGGGACAGAACACCGGGGAGCTGTTTTTT.

The V and J genes are TRBV27 and TRBJ2-7, with TRBD2 identical over 9 bases. The V gene's germline CDR1 is MNHEY and CDR2 SMNVEV (reference sequence). This CDR3 is built from 18 residues. V dropped 6 bases and J dropped 4; count of bases not matched to a gene: 19. CDR3 coding DNA: TGTGCCAGCAGCGAGCGACTAGCGGATGTCACAAGGTCGTACGAGCAGTACGTC. As protein: CASSERLADVTRSYEQYV.

The V call is TRBV19, the J call TRBJ1-1; TRBD1 agrees at 9 bases. V gave up 7 bases and J gave up 1 base; unmatched junction bases: 4. This CDR3 region has 14 residues. Germline CDR1 and CDR2: LNHDA and SQIVND (reference sequence). The CDR3 loop is CASKRGQGNTEAFF. The CDR3 DNA sequence: TGTGCCAGTAAAAGGGGACAGGGGAACACTGAAGCTTTCTTT.

The chain links TRBV23-1 to TRBJ1-5; D gene ambiguous. TRBV23-1 carries the ORF label, with uncertain function. V lost 2 bases, J lost 7 bases, and 9 bases lay in between. The CDR3 has 13 residues. The CDR3 reads CASSQRSHQPQHF. The CDR3 DNA sequence: TGCGCCAGCAGTCAACGTAGTCACCAGCCCCAGCATTTT.

The table lists this clone with a few counts. This chain links TRBV6-6 with TRBJ2-3; D is undetermined. The V end lost 1 base, the J end lost 0 bases, and 5 bases lay between the germline ends. CDR1 and CDR2 from the germline V gene are MNHNY and SVGAGI (reference sequence). This CDR3 is 14 amino acids long. CDR3 DNA: TGTGCCAGCAGTTACTATACTAGCACAGATACGCAGTATTTT. Protein: CASSYYTSTDTQYF.

The chain has TRBV7-9 and TRBJ2-2, with 9 bases aligning to TRBD1. This CDR3 comprises 14 residues. The ends lost 5 bases at V and 7 bases at J; junction bases unmatched: 5. Germline V gene data show CDR1 as SEHNR and CDR2 as FQNEAQ (reference sequence). This CDR3 is CASSQQGAHGELFF. CDR3 nucleotide sequence: TGTGCCAGCAGCCAACAGGGGGCGCACGGGGAGCTGTTTTTT.

This clone appeared a few times. This rearrangement joins TRBV6-5 to TRBJ2-7; 9 nucleotides match TRBD1. V dropped 2 bases and J dropped 3; count of bases not matched to a gene: 8. The CDR3 is 16 amino acids. CDR1 is MNHEY, CDR2 SVGAGI, per germline. The CDR3 DNA follows: TGTGCCAGCAGTTACGCACTACCGGGACAGGGCTACGAGCAGTACTTC. Amino acid sequence: CASSYALPGQGYEQYF.

This rearrangement joins TRBV7-2 to TRBJ2-3, with D maybe TRBD1 (6 bases). Germline CDR1 reads SGHTA; CDR2 reads FQGNSA. CDR3 length: 14 residues. V lost 5 bases to trimming and J lost 2 bases, with 11 bases between them. The CDR3 protein is CASSPQGFTDTQYF. The DNA for the CDR3 is TGTGCCAGCAGCCCACAGGGATTCACAGATACGCAGTATTTT. Drawing the rest from reference TRBV7-2 and TRBJ2-3, the complete variable domain is GAGVSQSPSNKVTEKGKDVELRCDPISGHTALYWYRQSLGQGLEFLIYFQGNSAPDKSGLPSDRFSAERTGGSVSTLTIQRTQQEDSAVYLCASSPQGFTDTQYFGPGTRLTVL.

The chain links TRBV29-1 to TRBJ1-4; D is unresolved. V shed 4 bases and J shed 0 bases, with 12 bases lying between them. Germline CDR1 is SQVTM and CDR2 is ANQGSEA. There are 15 residues in the CDR3. Here the CDR3 reads CSVGPRLATNEKLFF. DNA of the CDR3: TGCAGCGTTGGGCCACGACTCGCAACTAATGAAAAACTGTTTTTT. Variable domain in full (rest from reference TRBV29-1 and TRBJ1-4): SAVISQKPSRDICQRGTSLTIQCQVDSQVTMMFWYRQQPGQSLTLIATANQGSEATYESGFVIDKFPISRPNLTFSTLTVSNMSPEDSSIYLCSVGPRLATNEKLFFGSGTQLSVL.

The table lists this clone with a few counts. The chain combines TRBV2 with TRBJ1-2, with TRBD1 as a possible D gene (6 bases). The CDR3 is 14 amino acids. The germline gives CDR1 SNHLY, CDR2 FYNNEI. The V and J ends lost 7 bases and 1 base respectively, with 13 bases between them. The CDR3 DNA reads TGTGCCAGCATCGGACAGCGGAATAACTATGGCTACACCTTC. Its protein is CASIGQRNNYGYTF.

In this sample, this clone turned up a few times. V usage is TRBV4-2 and J usage is TRBJ1-1; 8 bases match TRBD1. Germline V gene lookup returns CDR1 LGHNA and CDR2 YNFKEQ. Unmatched junction bases numbered 6, after V lost 0 bases and J lost 3 bases. The CDR3 is 16 residues long. The CDR3 bases are TGTGCCAGCAGCCAAGACGCAGGGGGCGCCGACACTGAAGCTTTCTTT. It translates to CASSQDAGGADTEAFF.

V gene TRBV9 combines with J gene TRBJ1-3; 7 nucleotides align to TRBD1. Germline V lookup: CDR1 SGDLS, CDR2 YYNGEE. The CDR3 sequence is 16 residues long. The V and J ends lost 3 bases and 1 base, in that order; junction bases with no gene match: 7. The CDR3 DNA sequence: TGTGCCAGCAGCGCACGACAGGGACCGTCTGGAAACACCATATATTTT. Amino acid sequence: CASSARQGPSGNTIYF. Variable domain in full (rest from reference TRBV9 and TRBJ1-3): DSGVTQTPKHLITATGQRVTLRCSPRSGDLSVYWYQQSLDQGLQFLIQYYNGEERAKGNILERFSAQQFPDLHSELNLSSLELGDSALYFCASSARQGPSGNTIYFGEGSWLTVV.

This chain links TRBV5-1 with TRBJ2-2; 8 positions match TRBD1. CDR3 size: 16 residues. The J segment lost 1 base and the V segment lost 0 bases, leaving 2 bases of the junction unmatched. The germline gives CDR1 SGHRS, CDR2 YFSETQ. This chain's CDR3 is CASSLGGTGNTGELFF. CDR3 DNA: TGCGCCAGCAGCTTGGGTGGGACAGGGAACACCGGGGAGCTGTTTTTT.

The genes are TRBV5-4 and TRBJ2-1; D is unresolved. The germline gives CDR1 SGHNT, CDR2 YYREEE (reference sequence). The germline V and J ends were trimmed by 7 bases and 16 bases, with 9 bases remaining between them. The length of the CDR3 is 8 residues. The DNA of the CDR3 is TGTGCCAGCCCCTCTCCTTTCTTC. Translation gives CASPSPFF.

This clone has just a few counts. The chain recombines TRBV7-9 with TRBJ2-5, with TRBD2 matching 8 bases. The germline V gene encodes CDR1 SEHNR and CDR2 FQNEAQ (reference sequence). CDR3 length: 14 amino acids. With V trimmed by 6 bases and J by 1 base, 4 bases remained unmatched. The CDR3 protein is CASSYGTSQETQYF. The CDR3 nucleotides are TGTGCCAGCAGTTACGGGACTAGCCAAGAGACCCAGTACTTC.